This T cell receptor (beta chain) was sequenced in a study of blood T cell repertoires in COVID-19. Overall study context: Acute and convalescent COVID-19 samples came from the United States, Italy and Spain. PBMCs, B-cell-depleted T cells, or T cells were the source of the cDNA or gDNA that made up the material.

This CDR3 contains 15 residues. Germline-derived CDR1 and CDR2 are SGHRS and YFSETQ. Trimming stripped 0 bases from V and 1 base from J, with 10 bases between. Per the study methods: Reference gene primer amplification gave estimated nucleated cell counts. TCRdb's copy holds only in-frame clones and misses some; the assay was immunoSEQ multiplex PCR. That table is the source of V, J and clone size, and D and trimming were worked out from the DNA. The profile shows 250,000 to 350,000 clones, about 89% of them singletons. J is TRBJ2-5 and V is TRBV5-1, with D tentatively TRBD1 (6 bases). Source material: peripheral blood. This TCR derives from a woman aged 55-69 years with acute or convalescent COVID-19. The CDR3 region has the DNA TGCGCCAGCAGCTTGGCCTTGGGGGCCCAAGAGACCCAGTACTTC. This encodes CASSLALGAQETQYF.